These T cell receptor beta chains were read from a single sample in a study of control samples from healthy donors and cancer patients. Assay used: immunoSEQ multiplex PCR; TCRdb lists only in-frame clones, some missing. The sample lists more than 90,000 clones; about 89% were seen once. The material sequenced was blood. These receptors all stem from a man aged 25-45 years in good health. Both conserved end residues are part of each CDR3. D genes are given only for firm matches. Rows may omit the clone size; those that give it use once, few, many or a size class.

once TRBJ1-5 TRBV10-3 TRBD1 CAIGTGDQPQHF TGTGCCATAGGGACAGGGGATCAGCCCCAGCATTTT
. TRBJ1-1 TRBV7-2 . CASSLRGSNTEAFF TGTGCCAGCAGCTTACGTGGGTCTAATACTGAAGCTTTCTTT
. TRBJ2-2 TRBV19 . CASSTSVYTGELFF TGTGCCAGTAGTACCTCCGTATACACCGGGGAGCTGTTTTTT
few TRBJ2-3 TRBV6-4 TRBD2 CASSDSPSGGADTQYF TGTGCCAGCAGTGACTCGCCTAGCGGGGGGGCAGATACGCAGTATTTT
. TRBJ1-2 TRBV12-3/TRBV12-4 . CASSSAHRDGYTF TGTGCCAGCAGTTCCGCCCACAGGGATGGCTACACCTTC
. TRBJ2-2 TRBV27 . CASSSTGTTNTGELFF TGTGCCAGCAGTTCAACAGGAACTACGAACACCGGGGAGCTGTTTTTT
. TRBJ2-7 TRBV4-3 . CASSQFSGREQYF TGCGCCAGCAGCCAATTTTCAGGGCGCGAGCAGTACTTC
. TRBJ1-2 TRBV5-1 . CASSYTGSSLYGYTF TGCGCCAGCAGCTATACAGGGAGTTCCCTCTATGGCTACACCTTC
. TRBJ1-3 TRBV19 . CASNSDASSGNTIYF TGTGCCAGTAACTCAGACGCAAGCTCTGGAAACACCATATATTTT
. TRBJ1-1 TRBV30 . CAWSPPGAFF TGTGCCTGGAGTCCTCCAGGGGCTTTCTTT
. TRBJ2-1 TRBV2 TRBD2 CASSLAGDYNEQFF TGTGCCAGCTCATTAGCGGGGGACTACAATGAGCAGTTCTTC
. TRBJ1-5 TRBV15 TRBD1 CATSRAPDREQHF TGTGCCACCAGCAGGGCCCCAGACAGGGAACAGCATTTT
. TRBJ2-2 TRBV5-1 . CASSPDSRNTGELFF TGCGCCAGCAGCCCGGACAGCCGGAACACCGGGGAGCTGTTTTTT
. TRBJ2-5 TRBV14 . CASSSISASWGETQYF TGTGCCAGCAGCTCTATCTCGGCGTCGTGGGGAGAGACCCAGTACTTC
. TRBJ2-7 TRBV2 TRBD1 CASSSAGTGAYEQYF TGTGCCAGCAGCTCTGCCGGGACAGGGGCCTACGAGCAGTACTTC
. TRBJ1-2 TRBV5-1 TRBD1 CASSLGRDSYGYTF TGCGCCAGCAGCTTGGGCCGGGACAGTTATGGCTACACCTTC